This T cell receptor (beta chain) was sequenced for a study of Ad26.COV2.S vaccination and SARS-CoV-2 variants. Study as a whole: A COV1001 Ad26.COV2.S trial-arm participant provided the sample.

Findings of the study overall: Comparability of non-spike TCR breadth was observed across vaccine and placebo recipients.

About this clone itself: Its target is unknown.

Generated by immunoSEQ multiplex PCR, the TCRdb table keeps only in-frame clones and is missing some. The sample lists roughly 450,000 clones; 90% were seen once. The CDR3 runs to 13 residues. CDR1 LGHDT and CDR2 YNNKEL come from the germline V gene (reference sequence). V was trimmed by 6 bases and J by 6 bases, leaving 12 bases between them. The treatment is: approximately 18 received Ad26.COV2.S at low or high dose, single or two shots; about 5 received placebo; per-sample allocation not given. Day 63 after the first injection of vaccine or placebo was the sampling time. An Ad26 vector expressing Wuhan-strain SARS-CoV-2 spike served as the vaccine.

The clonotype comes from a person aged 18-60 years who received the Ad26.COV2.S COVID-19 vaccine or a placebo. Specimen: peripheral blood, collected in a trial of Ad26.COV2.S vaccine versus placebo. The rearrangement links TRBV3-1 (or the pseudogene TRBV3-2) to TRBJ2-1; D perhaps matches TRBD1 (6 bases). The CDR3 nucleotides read TGTGCCAGCAGACCCGGGACAAGCAATGAGCAGTTCTTC. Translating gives CASRPGTSNEQFF.